The rows below give T cell receptor beta chains drawn from one sample of a study of T cells after posttransplantation cyclophosphamide. Profiling relied on immunoSEQ multiplex PCR, and the TCRdb table lists in-frame clones only, not all of them. The sample contains about 36,000 clones, none of them singletons. The sequenced sample consisted of PBMCs. The receptors come from a girl under 18 in good health, CMV-negative, and a related stem cell transplant donor. CDR3s leave out the opening cysteine and the closing phenylalanine or tryptophan. Fields, in order: J gene, V gene, CDR3 length, CDR3 protein.

j_call: TRBJ2-2; v_call: TRBV7-3; cdr3_length: 13; cdr3_aa: ASSSIAVSTGELF
j_call: TRBJ2-1; v_call: TRBV5-1; cdr3_length: 14; cdr3_aa: ASSLASGRTYNEQF
j_call: TRBJ1-1; v_call: TRBV28; cdr3_length: 12; cdr3_aa: ASRVTGMNTEAF
j_call: TRBJ2-7; v_call: TRBV6-1; cdr3_length: 13; cdr3_aa: ASSGEVTHSYEQH
j_call: TRBJ2-1; v_call: TRBV5-4; cdr3_length: 13; cdr3_aa: ASSMGTSGGNEQF
j_call: TRBJ2-3; v_call: TRBV5-1; cdr3_length: 15; cdr3_aa: ASSLEVGGAIKDTQY
j_call: TRBJ2-7; v_call: TRBV27; cdr3_length: 12; cdr3_aa: ASSLGGSRYEQY
j_call: TRBJ1-1; v_call: TRBV5-5; cdr3_length: 12; cdr3_aa: ASSLWGEGTEAF
j_call: .; v_call: TRBV4-1; cdr3_length: 11; cdr3_aa: ASSQTASYEQY
j_call: TRBJ2-5; v_call: TRBV5-4; cdr3_length: 15; cdr3_aa: ASSLAFRGSFGETQY
j_call: TRBJ2-2; v_call: TRBV6-1; cdr3_length: 11; cdr3_aa: ASTAREAGELL
j_call: TRBJ1-3; v_call: TRBV6-5; cdr3_length: 11; cdr3_aa: ASSSRGSGTIY
j_call: TRBJ2-5; v_call: TRBV5-1; cdr3_length: 14; cdr3_aa: ASSLGSTGSGVTQY
j_call: TRBJ2-1; v_call: TRBV30; cdr3_length: 13; cdr3_aa: AWSENLSSYNEQF
j_call: TRBJ1-2; v_call: TRBV27; cdr3_length: 11; cdr3_aa: ASSFGSGYGYT
j_call: TRBJ2-5; v_call: TRBV10-3; cdr3_length: 12; cdr3_aa: AIMVLADQETQY
j_call: TRBJ1-1; v_call: TRBV30; cdr3_length: 12; cdr3_aa: AWSWGQANTEAF
j_call: TRBJ2-3; v_call: TRBV7-3; cdr3_length: 12; cdr3_aa: ASSQTPSTDTQY
j_call: TRBJ2-5; v_call: TRBV6-6; cdr3_length: 12; cdr3_aa: ASADRAAGETQY
j_call: TRBJ1-2; v_call: TRBV5-1; cdr3_length: 14; cdr3_aa: ASSGQTGVGGYGYT
j_call: TRBJ1-5; v_call: TRBV6-1; cdr3_length: 13; cdr3_aa: ASSEAETLNQPQH
j_call: TRBJ2-5; v_call: TRBV11-2; cdr3_length: 12; cdr3_aa: ASSQEGGRQTQY
j_call: TRBJ2-7; v_call: TRBV30; cdr3_length: 12; cdr3_aa: AARDWQSSYEQY
j_call: TRBJ2-3; v_call: TRBV5-6; cdr3_length: 13; cdr3_aa: ASSPLGRGTDTQY
j_call: TRBJ1-1; v_call: TRBV27; cdr3_length: 10; cdr3_aa: ASSATGSEAF
j_call: TRBJ2-1; v_call: TRBV6-4; cdr3_length: 12; cdr3_aa: ASSGLAGGNEQF
j_call: TRBJ1-3; v_call: TRBV6-5; cdr3_length: 13; cdr3_aa: ASTRGQGFGNTIY
j_call: TRBJ1-1; v_call: TRBV18; cdr3_length: 11; cdr3_aa: ASSRDRNTEAF
j_call: TRBJ1-1; v_call: TRBV23-1; cdr3_length: 13; cdr3_aa: ASSQSELMNTEAF
j_call: TRBJ2-1; v_call: TRBV6-6; cdr3_length: 14; cdr3_aa: ASQLAGGVSYNEQF
j_call: TRBJ2-7; v_call: TRBV21-1; cdr3_length: 10; cdr3_aa: ASSKGPYEQY
j_call: TRBJ2-7; v_call: TRBV4-1; cdr3_length: 11; cdr3_aa: ASRSTQGYEQY
j_call: TRBJ1-3; v_call: TRBV6-5; cdr3_length: 13; cdr3_aa: ASRDVGTSGNTIY
j_call: TRBJ2-3; v_call: TRBV6-4; cdr3_length: 14; cdr3_aa: ASSDGTSGGADTQY
j_call: TRBJ1-2; v_call: TRBV30; cdr3_length: 10; cdr3_aa: AWSAGVYGYT
j_call: TRBJ1-1; v_call: TRBV7-2; cdr3_length: 13; cdr3_aa: ASRRTGTLNTEAF
j_call: TRBJ2-1; v_call: TRBV7-7; cdr3_length: 11; cdr3_aa: ASSLTPKDEQF
j_call: TRBJ1-1; v_call: TRBV12-5; cdr3_length: 16; cdr3_aa: ASGLAQGGTGFLSEAF
j_call: TRBJ2-4; v_call: TRBV6-5; cdr3_length: 12; cdr3_aa: ASRRTDRARIQY
j_call: TRBJ2-7; v_call: TRBV18; cdr3_length: 12; cdr3_aa: ASSPAGGTYEQY